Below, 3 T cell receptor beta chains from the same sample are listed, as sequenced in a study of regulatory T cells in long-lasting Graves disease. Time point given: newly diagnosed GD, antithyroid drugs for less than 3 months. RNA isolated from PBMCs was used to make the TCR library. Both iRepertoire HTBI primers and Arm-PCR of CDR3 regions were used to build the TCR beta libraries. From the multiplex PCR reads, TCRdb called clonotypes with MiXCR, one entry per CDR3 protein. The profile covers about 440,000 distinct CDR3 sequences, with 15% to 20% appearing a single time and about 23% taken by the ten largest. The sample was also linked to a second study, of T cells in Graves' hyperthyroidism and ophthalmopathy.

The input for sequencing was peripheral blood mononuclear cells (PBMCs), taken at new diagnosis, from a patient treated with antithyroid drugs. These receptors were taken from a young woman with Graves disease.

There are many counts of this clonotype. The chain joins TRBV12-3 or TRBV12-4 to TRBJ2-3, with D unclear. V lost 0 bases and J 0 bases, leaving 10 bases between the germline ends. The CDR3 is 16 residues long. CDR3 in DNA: TGTGCCAGCAGTTTAGCGGTAGCTCATAGCACAGATACGCAGTATTTT. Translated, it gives CASSLAVAHSTDTQYF.

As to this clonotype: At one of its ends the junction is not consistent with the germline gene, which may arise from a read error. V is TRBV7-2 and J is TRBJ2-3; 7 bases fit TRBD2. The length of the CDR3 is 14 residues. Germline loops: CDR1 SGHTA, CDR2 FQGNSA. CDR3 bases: TGTGCCAACAGCAAGCGGGACTCCACAGATACGCAGTATTTT. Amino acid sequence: CANSKRDSTDTQYF.

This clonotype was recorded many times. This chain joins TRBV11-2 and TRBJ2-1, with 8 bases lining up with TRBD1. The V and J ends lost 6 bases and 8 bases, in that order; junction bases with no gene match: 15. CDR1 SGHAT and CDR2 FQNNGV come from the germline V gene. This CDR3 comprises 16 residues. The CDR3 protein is CASRVRTGSNVHEQFF. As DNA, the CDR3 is TGTGCCAGCAGAGTCAGGACAGGGTCAAACGTACATGAGCAGTTCTTC.